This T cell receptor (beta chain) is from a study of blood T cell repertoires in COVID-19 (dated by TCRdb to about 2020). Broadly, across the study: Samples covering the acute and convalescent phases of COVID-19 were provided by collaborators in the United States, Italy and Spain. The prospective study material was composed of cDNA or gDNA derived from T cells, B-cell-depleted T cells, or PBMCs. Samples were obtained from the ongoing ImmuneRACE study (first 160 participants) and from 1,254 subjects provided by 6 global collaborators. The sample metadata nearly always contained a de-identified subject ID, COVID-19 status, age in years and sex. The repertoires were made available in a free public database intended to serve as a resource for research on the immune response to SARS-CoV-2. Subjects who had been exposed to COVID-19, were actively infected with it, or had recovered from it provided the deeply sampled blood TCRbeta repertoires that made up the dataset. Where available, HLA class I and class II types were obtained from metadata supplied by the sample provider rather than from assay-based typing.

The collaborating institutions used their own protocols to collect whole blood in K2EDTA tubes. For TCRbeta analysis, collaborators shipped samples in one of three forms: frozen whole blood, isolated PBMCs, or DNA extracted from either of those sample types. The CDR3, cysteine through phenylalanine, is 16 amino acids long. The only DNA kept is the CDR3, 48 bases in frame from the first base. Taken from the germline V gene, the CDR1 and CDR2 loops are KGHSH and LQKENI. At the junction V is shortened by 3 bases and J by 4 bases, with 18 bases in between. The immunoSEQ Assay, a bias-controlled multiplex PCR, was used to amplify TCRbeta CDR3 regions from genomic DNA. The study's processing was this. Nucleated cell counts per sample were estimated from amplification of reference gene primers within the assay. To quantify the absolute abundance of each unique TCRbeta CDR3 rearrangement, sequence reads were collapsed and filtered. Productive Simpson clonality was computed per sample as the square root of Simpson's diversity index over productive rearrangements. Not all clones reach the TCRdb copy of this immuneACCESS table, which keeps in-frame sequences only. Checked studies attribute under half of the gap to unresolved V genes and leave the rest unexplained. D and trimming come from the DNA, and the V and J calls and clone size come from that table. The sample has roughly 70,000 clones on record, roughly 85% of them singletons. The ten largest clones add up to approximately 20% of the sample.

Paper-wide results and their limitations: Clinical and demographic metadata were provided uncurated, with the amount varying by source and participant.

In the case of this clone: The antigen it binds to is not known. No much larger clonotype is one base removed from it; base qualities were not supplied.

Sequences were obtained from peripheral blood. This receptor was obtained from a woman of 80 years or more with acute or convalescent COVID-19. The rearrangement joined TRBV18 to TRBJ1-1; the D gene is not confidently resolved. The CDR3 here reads CASSPQTLSGGTEAFF. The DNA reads TGTGCCAGCTCACCCCAGACCCTCTCAGGTGGCACTGAAGCTTTCTTT.